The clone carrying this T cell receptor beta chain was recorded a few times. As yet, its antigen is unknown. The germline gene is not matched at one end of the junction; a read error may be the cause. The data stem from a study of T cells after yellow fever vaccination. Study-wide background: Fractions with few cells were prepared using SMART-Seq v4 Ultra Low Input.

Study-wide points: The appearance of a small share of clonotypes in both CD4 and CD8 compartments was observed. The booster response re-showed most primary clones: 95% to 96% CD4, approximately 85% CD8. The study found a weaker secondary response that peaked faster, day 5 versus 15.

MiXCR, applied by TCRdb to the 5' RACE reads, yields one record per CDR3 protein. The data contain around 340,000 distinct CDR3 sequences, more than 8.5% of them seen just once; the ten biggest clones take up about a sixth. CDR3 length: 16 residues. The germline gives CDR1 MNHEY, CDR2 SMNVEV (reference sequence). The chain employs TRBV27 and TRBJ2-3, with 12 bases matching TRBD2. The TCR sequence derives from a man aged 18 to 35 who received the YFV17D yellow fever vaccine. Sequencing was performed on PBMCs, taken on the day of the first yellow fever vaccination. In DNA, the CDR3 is TGTGCCAGCAGTCCTAGCGGGGGGGCCCGCACAGGTACGCAGTATTTT. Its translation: CASSPSGGARTGTQYF.